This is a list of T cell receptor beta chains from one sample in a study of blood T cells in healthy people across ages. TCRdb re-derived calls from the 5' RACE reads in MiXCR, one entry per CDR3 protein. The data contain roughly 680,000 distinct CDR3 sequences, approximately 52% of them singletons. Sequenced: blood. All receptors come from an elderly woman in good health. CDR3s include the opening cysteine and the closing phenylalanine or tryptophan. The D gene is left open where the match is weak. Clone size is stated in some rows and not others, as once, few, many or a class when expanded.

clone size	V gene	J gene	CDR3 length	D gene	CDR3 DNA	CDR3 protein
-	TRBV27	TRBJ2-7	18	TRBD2	TGTGCCAGCAGGGGGGACCCCTCACAGCGGGAGGGTATATACGAGCAGTACTTC	CASRGDPSQREGIYEQYF
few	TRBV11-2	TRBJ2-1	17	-	TGTGCCAGCAGCTTCCTAGCGGGACAGGGAAACTACAATGAGCAGTTCTTC	CASSFLAGQGNYNEQFF
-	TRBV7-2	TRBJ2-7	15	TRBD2	TGTGCCAGCAGCTCATGGACTAGCGGGGGGTACGAGCAGTACTTC	CASSSWTSGGYEQYF
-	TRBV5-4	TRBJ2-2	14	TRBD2	TGTGCCAGCACCTTCGGCGGGGGAAAAGGGGAGCTGTTTTTT	CASTFGGGKGELFF
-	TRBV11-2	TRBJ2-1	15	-	TGTGCCAGCAGCTTAGTATGGGGGGTAGTTGACGAGCAGTTCTTC	CASSLVWGVVDEQFF
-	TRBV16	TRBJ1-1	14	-	TGTGCCAGCAGCCGATTCCCCTTGGGCACTGAAGCTTTCTTT	CASSRFPLGTEAFF
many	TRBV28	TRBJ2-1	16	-	TGTGCCAGCCCCCCCCCAGGCAGCCGCTCCTACAATGAGCAGTTCTTC	CASPPPGSRSYNEQFF
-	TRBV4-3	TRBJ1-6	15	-	TGCGCCAGCAGCCAAGTTGCAGGGTTAAATTCACCCCTCCACTTT	CASSQVAGLNSPLHF
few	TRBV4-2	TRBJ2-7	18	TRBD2	TGTGCCAGCAGCCAAGAAAGCCTAGCGGGGGGCTCCTACAATGAGCAGTACTTC	CASSQESLAGGSYNEQYF
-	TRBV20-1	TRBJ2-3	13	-	TGCAGTGCTAGCTCGGGCTACACAGATACGCAGTATTTT	CSASSGYTDTQYF
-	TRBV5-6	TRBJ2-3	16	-	TGTGCCAGCAGCTTGGGGCTAGTGGGGCCCACAGATACACAGTATTTT	CASSLGLVGPTDTQYF
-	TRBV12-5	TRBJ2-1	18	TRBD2	TGTGCTAGTGGTTTGGGGACTAGCTGGGGTAATAGTTACAATGAGCAGTTCTTC	CASGLGTSWGNSYNEQFF
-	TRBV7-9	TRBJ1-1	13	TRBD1	TGTGCCAGCAGCCCACGGCAGGGGGCCTTAGCTTTCTTT	CASSPRQGALAFF
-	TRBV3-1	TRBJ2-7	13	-	TGTGCCAGCAGCCACCGCAGCCCCTACGAGCAGTACTTC	CASSHRSPYEQYF
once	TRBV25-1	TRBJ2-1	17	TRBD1	TGTGCCAGCAGTGAGAACAGGGGGCCAAGCTCCTACAATGAGCAGTTCTTC	CASSENRGPSSYNEQFF
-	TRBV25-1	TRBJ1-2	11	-	TGTGCCAACAGTCTGGGTTATGGCTACACCTTC	CANSLGYGYTF
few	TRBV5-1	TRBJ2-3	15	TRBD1	TGCGCCAGCAGCTTCGGGACAGCTAGCACAGATACGCAGTATTTT	CASSFGTASTDTQYF
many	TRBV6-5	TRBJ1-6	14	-	TGTGCCAGCAGTTACTCCAGGACGGCGCCCACCCTCCACTTT	CASSYSRTAPTLHF
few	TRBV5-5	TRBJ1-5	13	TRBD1	TGTGCCAGCAGCGAGGGGGCCCCTCAGCCCCAGCATTTT	CASSEGAPQPQHF
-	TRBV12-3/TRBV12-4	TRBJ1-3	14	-	TGTGCCAGCAGTCGCGGCTCAGGTAGAAACACCATATATTTT	CASSRGSGRNTIYF
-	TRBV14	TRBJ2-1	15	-	TGTGCCAGCAGCCAAGCGGGATTTCAAACCAATGAGCAGTTCTTC	CASSQAGFQTNEQFF
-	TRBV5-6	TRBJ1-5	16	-	TGTGCCAGCAGCTCCGTGGGGGGCGGGAGCAATCAGCCCCAGCATTTT	CASSSVGGGSNQPQHF
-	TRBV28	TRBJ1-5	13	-	TGTGCCAGCAGTTTAGAGCCAAAGCAGCCCCGGCATTTT	CASSLEPKQPRHF
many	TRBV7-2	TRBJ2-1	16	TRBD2	TGTGCCAGCAGCCATAGTGGTAGCGGGAGGGCCTATGAGCAGTTCTTC	CASSHSGSGRAYEQFF
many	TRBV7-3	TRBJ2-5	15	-	TGTGCCAGCAGCTTAATTCCCGGTCCCCAAGAGACCCAGTACTTC	CASSLIPGPQETQYF
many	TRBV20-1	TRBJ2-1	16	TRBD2	TGCAGTGCTAGAGTGGGTGGCGGGGGGCCCCTCAATGAGCAGTTCTTC	CSARVGGGGPLNEQFF
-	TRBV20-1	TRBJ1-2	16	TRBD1	TGCAGTGCCTTGAGGGGACAGAGTTTCCAAAACTATGGCTACACCTTC	CSALRGQSFQNYGYTF
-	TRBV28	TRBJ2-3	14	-	TGTGCCAGCCGGTCCGGGGGGCAGGGAGGTACGCAGTATTTT	CASRSGGQGGTQYF
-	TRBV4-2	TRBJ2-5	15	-	TGTGCCAGCAGCCAAGTTCACGGGTCCCAAGAGACCCAGTACTTC	CASSQVHGSQETQYF
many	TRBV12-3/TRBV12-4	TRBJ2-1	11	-	TGTGCCAGCAGTTTGAGGGCAGAGCAGTTCTTC	CASSLRAEQFF
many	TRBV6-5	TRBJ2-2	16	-	TGTGCCAGCAGACGCCAAGGGTATAGTAACACCGGGGAGCTGTTTTTT	CASRRQGYSNTGELFF
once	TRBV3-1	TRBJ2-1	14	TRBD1	TGTGCCAGCAGCCAAGACTCGCTAGGGGGCTTTCAGTTCTTC	CASSQDSLGGFQFF